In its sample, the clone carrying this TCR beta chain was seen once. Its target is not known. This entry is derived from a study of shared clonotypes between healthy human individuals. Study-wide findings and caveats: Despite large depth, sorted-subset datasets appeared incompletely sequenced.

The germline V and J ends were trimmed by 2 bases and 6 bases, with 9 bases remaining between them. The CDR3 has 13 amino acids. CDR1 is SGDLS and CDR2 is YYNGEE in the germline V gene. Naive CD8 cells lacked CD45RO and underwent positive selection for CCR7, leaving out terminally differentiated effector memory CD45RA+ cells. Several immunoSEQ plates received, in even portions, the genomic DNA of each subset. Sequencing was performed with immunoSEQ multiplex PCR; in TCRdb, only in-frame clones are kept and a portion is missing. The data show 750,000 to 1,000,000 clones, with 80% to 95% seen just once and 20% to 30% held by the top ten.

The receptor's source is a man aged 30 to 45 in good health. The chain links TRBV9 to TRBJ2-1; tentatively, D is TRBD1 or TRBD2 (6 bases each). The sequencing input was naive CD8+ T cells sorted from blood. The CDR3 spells CASSVGGLNEQFF. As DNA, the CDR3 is TGTGCCAGCAGCGTCGGGGGCCTCAATGAGCAGTTCTTC.